Shown below are 14 T cell receptor beta chains from a single sample sequenced in a study of blood T cell repertoires in COVID-19. The data were produced by immunoSEQ multiplex PCR, yet TCRdb's version contains in-frame clones alone and is incomplete. The sample contains roughly 250,000 clones, about nine tenths of which appear only once. The sequenced material came from PBMCs or T cells enriched from blood (not recorded which). The source of these receptors is a woman in her thirties or forties with acute COVID-19.

This chain joins TRBV15 and TRBJ2-2; 9 positions agree with TRBD1. V was clipped by 3 bases and J by 5 bases; unmatched bases: 4. Germline lookup yields CDR1 LNHNV and CDR2 YYDKDF (reference sequence). The length of the CDR3 is 15 residues. For the CDR3, the DNA is TGTGCCACCAGCAGGCTGACAGGGGGTACCGGGGAGCTGTTTTTT. Translating gives CATSRLTGGTGELFF.

This clone appeared a few times. The chain uses TRBV19 and TRBJ2-1; 9 bases line up with TRBD2. The trim removed 1 base at V and 3 bases at J, leaving 4 bases unmatched. The CDR3 has 16 amino acids. Germline CDR1 reads LNHDA; CDR2 reads SQIVND (reference sequence). This CDR3 reads CASSIGLADFYNEQFF. DNA for the CDR3: TGTGCCAGTAGTATAGGACTAGCGGACTTCTACAATGAGCAGTTCTTC.

The chain is built from TRBV18 and TRBJ1-5; D is unclear. Germline values: CDR1 KGHSH, CDR2 LQKENI. Trimming took 3 bases from V and 0 from J, leaving 18 bases between them. The CDR3 is 18 residues long. CDR3 in amino acids: CASSPRDAGEVSNQPQHF. The DNA of the CDR3 is TGTGCCAGCTCACCCCGAGACGCGGGAGAAGTTAGCAATCAGCCCCAGCATTTT.

The rearrangement links TRBV28 to TRBJ1-2, with 8 bases that match TRBD1. Germline V gene lookup returns CDR1 MDHEN and CDR2 SYDVKM. V lost 7 bases to trimming and J lost 8 bases; unmatched junction nucleotides: 12. This CDR3 comprises 14 residues. CDR3 in DNA: TGTGCCAGCAACTCCGGGACAGGCGAGAAAGGCTACACCTTC. The encoded protein is CASNSGTGEKGYTF.

V gene TRBV5-6 combines with J gene TRBJ2-5; TRBD2 agrees at 13 bases. Germline V gene sequence: CDR1 SGHDT, CDR2 YYEEEE. With V trimmed by 6 bases and J by 7 bases, 6 bases remained unmatched. The CDR3 extends over 14 amino acids. The CDR3 is CASKGLAGVGTQYF. The CDR3, as DNA: TGTGCCAGCAAAGGACTAGCGGGAGTTGGGACCCAGTACTTC. The whole variable domain, filled in from reference TRBV5-6 and TRBJ2-5, reads DAGVTQSPTHLIKTRGQQVTLRCSPKSGHDTVSWYQQALGQGPQFIFQYYEEEERQRGNFPDRFSGHQFPNYSSELNVNALLLGDSALYLCASKGLAGVGTQYFGPGTRLLVL.

This clone was picked up a small number of times. V gene TRBV2 combines with J gene TRBJ2-7, with D possibly TRBD1 on 6 matching bases. CDR1 and CDR2 (germline): SNHLY, FYNNEI. Trimming stripped 6 bases from V and 3 bases from J, with 24 bases between. The CDR3 has 17 amino acids. The CDR3, as DNA: TGTGCCAGCAGCGTGGAAACAGGGAACTGGAACGGCTACGAGCAGTACTTC. Protein product: CASSVETGNWNGYEQYF.

V and J are TRBV3-1 (or the pseudogene TRBV3-2) and TRBJ2-1; 10 bases match TRBD1. Germline V gives CDR1 LGHDT, CDR2 YNNKEL (reference sequence). After removal of 1 base from V and 3 bases from J, the junction contained 0 bases not matched to a gene. The CDR3 spans 15 residues. The CDR3 is CASSQGTGGYNEQFF. The CDR3 coding sequence is TGTGCCAGCAGCCAAGGGACAGGGGGCTACAATGAGCAGTTCTTC.

The chain employs TRBV11-2 and TRBJ2-3; D is uncertain. Trimming shortened V by 2 bases and J by 0 bases, and 6 bases separated the two germline ends. Germline V lookup: CDR1 SGHAT, CDR2 FQNNGV. The CDR3 consists of 14 residues. CDR3 DNA: TGTGCCAGCAGCTTATATGTGAGCACAGATACGCAGTATTTT. This translates into CASSLYVSTDTQYF.

The chain employs TRBV10-3 and TRBJ1-5; D is possibly TRBD1 (6 bases). The CDR3 has 18 amino acids. V was cut by 3 bases and J by 3 bases, with 21 bases left in between. Germline CDR1 reads ENHRY; CDR2 reads SYGVKD. Here the CDR3 reads CAISDGGRGGDYNQPQHF. CDR3 DNA sequence: TGTGCCATCAGTGATGGCGGCAGGGGAGGGGATTACAATCAGCCCCAGCATTTT.

The V call is TRBV11-2, the J call TRBJ2-7; 10 positions match TRBD2. Germline V CDR1 and CDR2: SGHAT, FQNNGV. The CDR3 is 16 residues long. The V gene end was trimmed by 5 bases and the J gene end by 0 bases; junction bases not matched to a gene: 7. Here the CDR3 reads CASSLRLAGSSYEQYV. The CDR3, as DNA: TGTGCCAGCAGCCTCAGACTAGCGGGCTCCTCCTACGAGCAGTACGTC.

This clone was observed a few times. This sequence joins TRBV3-1 (or the pseudogene TRBV3-2) and TRBJ1-2; perhaps TRBD1 as D (6 bases). V lost 1 base and J lost 8, with 14 bases in between. CDR1 is LGHDT, CDR2 YNNKEL, per germline (reference sequence). The CDR3 extends over 14 amino acids. The CDR3 region is CASSQASGVRGYTF. CDR3 in DNA: TGTGCCAGCAGCCAAGCATCAGGGGTAAGAGGCTACACCTTC.

The V and J genes are TRBV15 and TRBJ1-1, with 9 bases that match TRBD1. Looked up from germline, CDR1 is LNHNV and CDR2 is YYDKDF (reference sequence). The junction had 12 bases not matched to a gene; V was cut back by 2 bases and J by 5 bases. CDR3 size: 17 residues. Written as DNA, the CDR3 is TGTGCCACCAGCAGACAAAGGACAGGGGTAATGGGGACTGAAGCTTTCTTT. This codes for CATSRQRTGVMGTEAFF.

Concerning this clone: The junction departs from the called germline gene at one end, perhaps through a read error. The rearrangement uses TRBV7-7 and TRBJ2-3; weak D call: TRBD2 (6 bases). The CDR3 spans 15 residues. Germline V gene lookup returns CDR1 SSHAT and CDR2 FNYEAQ (reference sequence). The CDR3 region is CASSKSGLPTDTQYF. The CDR3 region has the DNA TGTGCTAGCAGCAAGAGCGGACTACCCACAGATACGCAGTATTTT. The variable domain in full, with the rest retrieved from reference TRBV7-7 and TRBJ2-3, is GAGVSQSPRYKVTKRGQDVTLRCDPISSHATLYWYQQALGQGPEFLTYFNYEAQPDKSGLPSDRFSAERPEGSISTLTIQRTEQRDSAMYRCASSKSGLPTDTQYFGPGTRLTVL.

The gene calls are TRBV9 and TRBJ2-3, with D possibly TRBD2 on 5 matching bases. Germline values: CDR1 SGDLS, CDR2 YYNGEE. Between the trimmed V and J ends, which lost 3 bases and 4 bases, there was a span of 15 bases. The CDR3 has 15 amino acids. The CDR3 reads CASSAGGSRADTQYF. The CDR3 region has the DNA TGTGCCAGCAGCGCTGGCGGGTCTAGAGCAGATACGCAGTATTTT.